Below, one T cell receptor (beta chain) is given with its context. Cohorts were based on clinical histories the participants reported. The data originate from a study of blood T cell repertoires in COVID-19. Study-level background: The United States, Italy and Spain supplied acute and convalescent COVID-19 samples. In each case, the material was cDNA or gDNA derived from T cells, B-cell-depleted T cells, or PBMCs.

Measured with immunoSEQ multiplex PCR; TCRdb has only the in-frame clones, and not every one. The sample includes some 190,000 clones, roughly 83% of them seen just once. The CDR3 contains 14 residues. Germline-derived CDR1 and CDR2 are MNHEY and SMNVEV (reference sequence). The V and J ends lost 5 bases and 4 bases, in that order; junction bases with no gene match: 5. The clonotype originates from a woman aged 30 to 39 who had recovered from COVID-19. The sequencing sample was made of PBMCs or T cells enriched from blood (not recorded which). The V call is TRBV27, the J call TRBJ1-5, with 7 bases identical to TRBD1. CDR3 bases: TGTGCCAGCAGTCCAGGACAGGCTAATCAGCCCCAGCATTTT. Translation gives CASSPGQANQPQHF.